This TCR beta chain is from a study of blood T cell repertoires in COVID-19. At the level of the study: T cells, B-cell-depleted T cells, or PBMCs supplied cDNA or gDNA.

TCRdb's copy holds only in-frame clones and misses some; the assay was immunoSEQ multiplex PCR. The profile shows 200,000 to 250,000 clones, 80% to 85% of them singletons. V lost 1 base, J lost 0 bases, and 2 bases stayed unmatched. The CDR3 sequence is 16 residues long. Germline assignment: CDR1 MGHRA and CDR2 YSYEKL. The chain links TRBV4-1 to TRBJ1-4; TRBD1 aligns across 7 bases. The clonotype comes from a woman in her 70s with COVID-19, enrolled during active disease. Sequenced input: peripheral blood. The CDR3 loop reads CASSQGDRATNEKLFF. CDR3 bases: TGCGCCAGCAGCCAAGGCGACAGGGCAACTAATGAAAAACTGTTTTTT.